The 22 T cell receptor beta chains in this list originate from one sample, sequenced in a study of cytomegalovirus exposure and HLA in healthy donors. PCR used 60 Vbeta primers and 13 Jbeta primers. TCRdb keeps only in-frame clones here, not all; method: immunoSEQ multiplex PCR. The table has 150,000 to 200,000 clones, more than 80% seen once. What was sequenced was PBMCs. Receptors were obtained from a woman younger than 30 in good health and CMV-seronegative.

The chain recombines TRBV29-1 with TRBJ2-5; 8 bases are shared with TRBD1. CDR1 is SQVTM and CDR2 is ANQGSEA in the germline V gene. The CDR3 contains 14 residues. J gave up 4 bases and V 4 bases, and 8 bases lay outside the gene matches. The CDR3 spells CSVGHRGLRETQYF. The DNA of the CDR3 is TGCAGCGTTGGACACAGGGGGTTACGAGAGACCCAGTACTTC.

V and J are TRBV7-2 and TRBJ2-3; D unclear. V was trimmed by 1 base and J by 2 bases, leaving 7 bases between them. Germline CDR1 and CDR2: SGHTA and FQGNSA. The CDR3 sequence is 14 residues long. The CDR3 sequence: CASSLGLHTDTQYF. CDR3 sequence (DNA): TGTGCCAGCAGCTTAGGACTTCACACAGATACGCAGTATTTT.

This rearrangement joins TRBV13 to TRBJ1-2; D uncertain. This CDR3 spans 11 amino acids. Trimming left V 1 base short and J 9 bases short, with 6 bases between. Germline-derived CDR1 and CDR2 are PRHDT and FYEKMQ (reference sequence). The chain's CDR3 is CASSLDSSYTF. For the CDR3, the DNA is TGTGCCAGCAGCTTAGACAGTAGCTACACCTTC.

The chain carries TRBV5-1 and TRBJ2-7, with TRBD2 matching 11 bases. Germline trimming cut 3 bases from V and 2 bases from J; bases unmatched to any gene: 4. CDR3 length: 15 residues. CDR1 is SGHRS, CDR2 YFSETQ, per germline. The DNA for the CDR3 is TGCGCCAGCAGCTGGGGACTAGCGGAGCCCTACGAGCAGTACTTC. Its translation is CASSWGLAEPYEQYF.

The chain carries TRBV25-1 and TRBJ1-4; 8 nucleotides agree with TRBD1. V lost 4 bases and J lost 8; bases outside the gene matches: 9. Germline CDR1 MGHDK, CDR2 SYGVNS. CDR3 size: 15 residues. CDR3 DNA sequence: TGTGCCAGCAGTGCGTACAGGGGGGGTTTGGAAAAACTGTTTTTT. Translating gives CASSAYRGGLEKLFF.

This sequence joins TRBV2 and TRBJ2-7; D ambiguous. Looked up from germline, CDR1 is SNHLY and CDR2 is FYNNEI. V was pared by 3 bases and J by 0 bases, with 12 bases between. This CDR3 has 15 amino acids. CDR3 DNA sequence: TGTGCCAGCAGTGATGAACAGACGAGCTCCTACGAGCAGTACTTC. Translation: CASSDEQTSSYEQYF. Combining the CDR3 with reference TRBV2 and TRBJ2-7 gives the whole variable domain EPEVTQTPSHQVTQMGQEVILRCVPISNHLYFYWYRQILGQKVEFLVSFYNNEISEKSEIFDDQFSVERPDGSNFTLKIRSTKLEDSAMYFCASSDEQTSSYEQYFGPGTRLTVT.

The chain recombines TRBV15 with TRBJ1-1, with 10 bases matching TRBD1. Trimming at V came to 3 bases and at J to 10 bases, leaving 5 bases not matched to a gene. The CDR3 is 13 amino acids. Germline CDR1 and CDR2: LNHNV and YYDKDF (reference sequence). The CDR3 protein is CATSSNRDRGAFF. CDR3 nucleotide sequence: TGTGCCACCAGCAGTAACCGGGACAGGGGAGCTTTCTTT.

The chain uses TRBV6-1 and TRBJ1-4; tentative D call: TRBD1 (6 bases). This CDR3 has 13 amino acids. The V and J ends lost 7 bases and 6 bases respectively, with 12 bases between them. CDR1 MNHNS and CDR2 SASEGT come from the germline V gene. DNA of the CDR3: TGTGCCAGCACAGGGGCTTTGGATGAAAAACTGTTTTTT. This encodes CASTGALDEKLFF.

V usage is TRBV7-9 and J usage is TRBJ1-2; 9 nucleotides line up with TRBD1. In germline, CDR1 is SEHNR, CDR2 FQNEAQ (reference sequence). This CDR3 is 15 amino acids long. The ends lost 2 bases at V and 5 bases at J; junction bases unmatched: 6. The chain's CDR3 is CASSLTTGQGYGYTF. The DNA for the CDR3 is TGTGCCAGCAGCTTAACGACGGGACAGGGTTATGGCTACACCTTC. Drawing the rest from reference TRBV7-9 and TRBJ1-2, the complete variable domain is DTGVSQNPRHKITKRGQNVTFRCDPISEHNRLYWYRQTLGQGPEFLTYFQNEAQLEKSRLLSDRFSAERPKGSFSTLEIQRTEQGDSAMYLCASSLTTGQGYGYTFGSGTRLTVV.

This chain connects TRBV18 to TRBJ2-3; no definite D call. Germline V gene sequence: CDR1 KGHSH, CDR2 LQKENI. This CDR3 is 13 amino acids long. Trimming cost V 4 bases and J 6 bases, with 11 bases left between them. The CDR3 region has the DNA TGTGCCAGCTCACTCCTCTCCGTGGATACGCAGTATTTT. This sequence encodes CASSLLSVDTQYF.

V is TRBV11-3 and J is TRBJ2-7; the match to TRBD1 covers 10 bases. The germline CDR1 and CDR2 sequences are SGHNT and YENEEA. Losses at the gene ends were 1 base for V and 5 bases for J; bases not matched to a gene: 5. The CDR3 consists of 15 residues. In DNA form, the CDR3 reads TGTGCCAGCAGCTTAGGCCGGGACAGGGGCCACGAGCAGTACTTC. Translation gives CASSLGRDRGHEQYF.

The chain couples TRBV5-4 to TRBJ2-1; 13 bases match TRBD2. This CDR3 is 14 amino acids long. CDR1 is SGHNT and CDR2 is YYREEE in the germline V gene (reference sequence). Trimming took 10 bases from V and 9 from J; bases not matched to a gene: 10. CDR3 region: CAGRLAGGGSEQFF. The CDR3 DNA reads TGTGCCGGAAGACTAGCGGGGGGCGGTAGTGAGCAGTTCTTC.

The chain recombines TRBV7-9 with TRBJ2-5; 8 bases align to TRBD1. The germline V gene encodes CDR1 SEHNR and CDR2 FQNEAQ (reference sequence). V shed 5 bases, J shed 2 bases, and the junction held 4 bases outside the gene matches. This CDR3 has 14 amino acids. The chain's CDR3 is CASSRTGPQETQYF. In DNA, the CDR3 is TGTGCCAGCAGCCGGACAGGGCCGCAAGAGACCCAGTACTTC. Variable domain in full (rest from reference TRBV7-9 and TRBJ2-5): DTGVSQNPRHKITKRGQNVTFRCDPISEHNRLYWYRQTLGQGPEFLTYFQNEAQLEKSRLLSDRFSAERPKGSFSTLEIQRTEQGDSAMYLCASSRTGPQETQYFGPGTRLLVL.

This clone was counted between two and nine times. The chain carries TRBV5-6 and TRBJ2-1; D is perhaps TRBD1 (7 bases). This CDR3 is built from 15 residues. The V gene's germline CDR1 is SGHDT and CDR2 YYEEEE. V was cut by 5 bases and J by 6 bases, with 18 bases left in between. The CDR3 coding sequence is TGTGCCAGCAGTAGGGGGGCGACAGGGTCCAATGAGCAGTTCTTC. Translation gives CASSRGATGSNEQFF.

Only a few counts were recorded for this clone. CDR3 nucleotide sequence: TGTGCCAGCAGTGAATGGGTTGAGGGAGGTAGGGAGACCCAGTACTTC. This codes for CASSEWVEGGRETQYF. This sequence joins TRBV6-1 and TRBJ2-5; D possibly corresponds to TRBD2 (6 bases). V gave up 2 bases and J gave up 5 bases, with 18 bases separating them. Per germline, CDR1 MNHNS and CDR2 SASEGT. The CDR3 contains 16 residues.

The rearrangement uses TRBV2 and TRBJ2-1, with 8 bases lining up with TRBD2. CDR1 is SNHLY, CDR2 FYNNEI, per germline. With 7 bases clipped from V and 8 bases from J, the junction kept 13 bases outside the gene matches. The CDR3 has 15 amino acids. CDR3 sequence: CASKTKRGPWHEQFF. The CDR3 DNA reads TGTGCCAGCAAGACCAAGCGGGGGCCCTGGCATGAGCAGTTCTTC.

This clone occurred a few times. One end of the junction is discordant with germline, which a read error may explain. The chain couples TRBV6-5 to TRBJ1-1; D remains ambiguous. This CDR3 comprises 13 residues. Germline-derived CDR1 and CDR2 are MNHEY and SVGAGI. The CDR3, as DNA: TGTGCCAGCAGCTACTATCGGGACACTGAAGCTTTCTTT. This sequence encodes CASSYYRDTEAFF.

The V call is TRBV27, the J call TRBJ1-1; 8 bases line up with TRBD1. The V and J ends lost 2 bases and 4 bases, in that order; junction bases with no gene match: 3. The CDR3 totals 14 residues. CDR1 MNHEY and CDR2 SMNVEV come from the germline V gene (reference sequence). CDR3 nucleotide sequence: TGTGCCAGCAGTTTACAGGGGGCGACCACTGAAGCTTTCTTT. Its translation: CASSLQGATTEAFF.

This chain connects TRBV30 to TRBJ1-4; tentatively, D is TRBD1 (6 bases). The V end lost 2 bases, the J end lost 3 bases, and 16 bases lay between the germline ends. CDR3 length: 16 amino acids. Germline lookup yields CDR1 GTSNPN and CDR2 SVGIG (reference sequence). CDR3 coding DNA: TGTGCCTGGAGTACAGGGATCGTTAGTGCTAATGAAAAACTGTTTTTT. Translated, it gives CAWSTGIVSANEKLFF.

The CDR3 DNA is TGCGCCAGCAGCCAAGATCCTCCAGGCTTATACTCCTACAATGAGCAGTTCTTC. The encoded protein is CASSQDPPGLYSYNEQFF. The chain links TRBV4-1 to TRBJ2-1, with D hard to call. The length of the CDR3 is 18 residues. The ends were cut back, 0 bases at V and 0 bases at J, with 15 bases in the middle. Per germline, CDR1 MGHRA and CDR2 YSYEKL.

CDR3 DNA sequence: TGTGCCAGCAGCGTAGCGAGCGTAGACAATGAGCAGTTCTTC. As protein: CASSVASVDNEQFF. V and J are TRBV9 and TRBJ2-1; D is ambiguous. Trimming shortened V by 0 bases and J by 5 bases, and 9 bases separated the two germline ends. This CDR3 is built from 14 residues. CDR1 and CDR2 from the germline V gene are SGDLS and YYNGEE. Full variable domain (outside the CDR3, taken from reference TRBV9 and TRBJ2-1): DSGVTQTPKHLITATGQRVTLRCSPRSGDLSVYWYQQSLDQGLQFLIQYYNGEERAKGNILERFSAQQFPDLHSELNLSSLELGDSALYFCASSVASVDNEQFFGPGTRLTVL.

The chain carries TRBV4-1 and TRBJ1-2, with a tentative D call TRBD1 (5 bases). The CDR3 has 14 residues. CDR1 and CDR2 (germline): MGHRA, YSYEKL. The ends were cut back, 0 bases at V and 8 bases at J, with 13 bases in the middle. CDR3 bases: TGCGCCAGCAGCCAAGATGGGGCAGGAAGCGGCTACACCTTC. This gives the protein CASSQDGAGSGYTF.